The next 26 T cell receptor beta chains were all read from a single sample in a study of blood T cell repertoires in COVID-19. Repertoires were generated with immunoSEQ multiplex PCR, while TCRdb's copy carries only in-frame clones and drops some. The table shows approximately 74,000 clones, with 70% to 90% occurring only once. Material for sequencing was peripheral blood. Receptors were obtained from a man between 65 and 80 years old with acute or convalescent COVID-19.

CDR3 in DNA: TGTGCCAGCAGCCCTAGGCGCCCGCGGACAGGCTCTGGAAACACCATATATTTT. It translates to CASSPRRPRTGSGNTIYF. The chain has TRBV11-2 and TRBJ1-3; 7 bases align to TRBD1. This CDR3 region has 18 residues. Trimming cost V 5 bases and J 0 bases; bases outside gene matches: 13. Germline CDR1 is SGHAT and CDR2 is FQNNGV.

The V call is TRBV5-1, the J call TRBJ2-1; no definite D call. Trimming pared 7 bases from V and 7 bases from J, leaving 15 bases between. The CDR3 length is 13 residues. Germline loops: CDR1 SGHRS, CDR2 YFSETQ. The CDR3 bases are TGCGCCAGCTTTCGGCAGGCCCGAAATGAGCAGTTCTTC. Translated, it gives CASFRQARNEQFF.

The gene calls are TRBV3-1 (or the pseudogene TRBV3-2) and TRBJ1-1; the D is unclear. V was trimmed by 4 bases and J by 4 bases, leaving 10 bases between them. This CDR3 spans 13 amino acids. Germline V gene sequence: CDR1 LGHDT, CDR2 YNNKEL (reference sequence). This CDR3 reads CASSPGSPTEAFF. The CDR3 DNA is TGTGCCAGCAGCCCCGGGAGTCCCACTGAAGCTTTCTTT.

This clone was detected only once. The rearrangement uses TRBV27 and TRBJ1-2; D perhaps matches TRBD1 (6 bases). This CDR3 has 14 residues. V lost 0 bases to trimming and J lost 7 bases, with 12 bases between them. The V gene's germline CDR1 is MNHEY and CDR2 SMNVEV (reference sequence). The CDR3 DNA is TGTGCCAGCAGTTTATCTAGGGACAATAGTGGCTACACCTTC. As protein: CASSLSRDNSGYTF.

The chain combines TRBV18 with TRBJ2-7; 11 nucleotides line up with TRBD1. The CDR3 is made up of 15 amino acids. The germline gives CDR1 KGHSH, CDR2 LQKENI. Unmatched junction bases numbered 5, after V lost 3 bases and J lost 4 bases. CDR3 in DNA: TGTGCCAGCTCACCCGGACAGGGGGCAACTTACGAGCAGTACTTC. Its translation is CASSPGQGATYEQYF.

J is TRBJ1-6 and V is TRBV4-1, with 8 bases identical to TRBD1. Per the germline V gene, CDR1 is MGHRA and CDR2 is YSYEKL. The CDR3 extends over 15 amino acids. V lost 0 bases to trimming and J lost 9 bases; unmatched junction nucleotides: 4. The CDR3 sequence: CASSQERQGTSPLHF. CDR3 DNA sequence: TGCGCCAGCAGCCAAGAACGACAGGGGACTTCACCCCTCCACTTT.

The chain is built from TRBV7-9 and TRBJ1-5; the D gene is possibly TRBD1 (6 bases). The CDR3 loop spans 19 amino acids. The V and J ends lost 5 bases and 2 bases respectively, with 25 bases between them. The germline V gene has CDR1 SEHNR and CDR2 FQNEAQ (reference sequence). CDR3 residues: CASSTGQSASTWGNQPQHF. The CDR3 DNA reads TGTGCCAGCAGCACCGGACAGAGTGCGTCTACCTGGGGCAATCAGCCCCAGCATTTT.

This clone was seen just once. This chain uses TRBV5-6 with TRBJ2-6; the D gene is possibly TRBD1 (5 bases). Germline CDR1 is SGHDT and CDR2 is YYEEEE. The CDR3 length is 18 residues. The germline V and J ends were trimmed by 0 bases and 0 bases, with 13 bases remaining between them. Written as DNA, the CDR3 is TGTGCCAGCAGCTTGGGTAGGGGAACCCTCTCTGGGGCCAACGTCCTGACTTTC. It translates to CASSLGRGTLSGANVLTF. The whole variable domain, filled in from reference TRBV5-6 and TRBJ2-6, reads DAGVTQSPTHLIKTRGQQVTLRCSPKSGHDTVSWYQQALGQGPQFIFQYYEEEERQRGNFPDRFSGHQFPNYSSELNVNALLLGDSALYLCASSLGRGTLSGANVLTFGAGSRLTVL.

The rearrangement links TRBV19 to TRBJ1-4; D is unresolved. The CDR3 extends over 15 amino acids. The V end lost 3 bases, the J end lost 3 bases, and 11 bases lay between the germline ends. Germline loops: CDR1 LNHDA, CDR2 SQIVND (reference sequence). As DNA, the CDR3 is TGTGCCAGTAGTATCTTGGTCGGAGCTAATGAAAAACTGTTTTTT. This codes for CASSILVGANEKLFF.

V is TRBV9 and J is TRBJ2-1; D not certain. Trimming shortened V by 0 bases and J by 10 bases, and 11 bases separated the two germline ends. This CDR3 region has 13 residues. Per the germline V gene, CDR1 is SGDLS and CDR2 is YYNGEE. CDR3 loop: CASSVGQALEQFF. DNA of the CDR3: TGTGCCAGCAGCGTAGGTCAGGCGCTAGAGCAGTTCTTC.

This clone was seen a single time. CDR3 sequence (DNA): TGCGCCAGCAGCCCGGACACCTTGAACACTGAAGCTTTCTTT. Protein product: CASSPDTLNTEAFF. This rearrangement joins TRBV10-1 to TRBJ1-1, with D perhaps TRBD1 (5 bases). Between the trimmed V and J ends, which lost 6 bases and 0 bases, there was a span of 11 bases. CDR1 and CDR2 (germline): WNHNN, SYGVQD (reference sequence). The CDR3 is 14 amino acids.

This clone showed up just once. The V gene is TRBV5-4, the J gene TRBJ2-1, with D maybe TRBD2 (5 bases). Deletions cut 10 bases from V and 1 base from J, with 15 bases between. The CDR3 extends over 14 amino acids. The germline V gene encodes CDR1 SGHNT and CDR2 YYREEE (reference sequence). CDR3 amino acids: CAVGAGRSYNEQFF. CDR3 bases: TGTGCCGTCGGTGCGGGTCGGTCCTACAATGAGCAGTTCTTC. The whole variable domain, remainder taken from reference TRBV5-4 and TRBJ2-1, is ETGVTQSPTHLIKTRGQQVTLRCSSQSGHNTVSWYQQALGQGPQFIFQYYREEENGRGNFPPRFSGLQFPNYSSELNVNALELDDSALYLCAVGAGRSYNEQFFGPGTRLTVL.

J is TRBJ2-7 and V is TRBV28, with D maybe TRBD1 (6 bases). Trimming removed 3 bases from V and 3 bases from J, with 9 bases in between. The CDR3 runs 13 residues. Germline lookup yields CDR1 MDHEN and CDR2 SYDVKM. The CDR3 DNA reads TGTGCCAGCAGTTTGGGACACGGCTACGAGCAGTACTTC. Residues: CASSLGHGYEQYF.

J is TRBJ2-2 and V is TRBV5-1; D unclear. Germline lookup yields CDR1 SGHRS and CDR2 YFSETQ. The V and J ends lost 2 bases and 7 bases respectively, with 15 bases between them. This CDR3 comprises 15 residues. The CDR3 is CASSLTLSSRGELFF. The CDR3 bases are TGCGCCAGCAGCTTAACGCTCTCGAGCCGCGGGGAGCTGTTTTTT.

The genes are TRBV2 and TRBJ2-1; possibly TRBD1 for D (6 bases). Looked up from germline, CDR1 is SNHLY and CDR2 is FYNNEI. V dropped 6 bases and J dropped 7 bases, with 13 bases sitting between them. The CDR3 extends over 13 amino acids. CDR3 DNA sequence: TGTGCCAGCAGCTTCGAACAGGGAAATGAGCAGTTCTTC. This codes for CASSFEQGNEQFF.

The chain has TRBV7-6 and TRBJ2-3; D perhaps matches TRBD2 (7 bases). The CDR3 covers 18 residues. Trimming cost V 4 bases and J 3 bases, with 23 bases left between them. The germline CDR1 and CDR2 sequences are SGHVS and FNYEAQ. CDR3 sequence reads: CASSSPGESRGLTDTQYF. The CDR3 nucleotides are TGTGCCAGCAGCTCCCCCGGGGAATCGCGGGGGCTAACAGATACGCAGTATTTT.

The chain uses TRBV6-5 and TRBJ2-2; D is possibly TRBD2 (6 bases). Germline CDR1 is MNHEY and CDR2 is SVGAGI. V was pared by 8 bases and J by 1 base, with 14 bases between. There are 15 residues in the CDR3. CDR3 sequence (DNA): TGTGCCAGCCGTTGGGGTAGCGGGAACACCGGGGAGCTGTTTTTT. Amino acid sequence: CASRWGSGNTGELFF.

The chain links TRBV7-8 to TRBJ1-4; D is undetermined. This CDR3 comprises 14 residues. Per germline, CDR1 SGHVS and CDR2 FQNEAQ. V lost 6 bases and J lost 3, with 11 bases in between. CDR3 protein: CASRLGSSNEKLFF. The DNA for the CDR3 is TGTGCCAGCAGACTCGGGAGTTCTAATGAAAAACTGTTTTTT.

V gene TRBV7-3 combines with J gene TRBJ1-1; D uncertain. The CDR3 contains 14 residues. The V gene's germline CDR1 is SGHTA and CDR2 FQGTGA. V was cut by 5 bases and J by 1 base, with 11 bases left in between. CDR3 protein: CASSLNPGNTEAFF. DNA of the CDR3: TGTGCCAGCAGCCTCAATCCGGGGAACACTGAAGCTTTCTTT.

This clone appeared once. This sequence joins TRBV11-2 and TRBJ2-4, with TRBD1 matching over 7 bases. The CDR3 runs 12 residues. From germline, CDR1 is SGHAT and CDR2 FQNNGV. V dropped 5 bases and J dropped 13; count of bases not matched to a gene: 8. The DNA of the CDR3 is TGTGCCAGCAGCCCGACAGGGACCACCCAGTACTTC. It translates to CASSPTGTTQYF.

This clone was counted once. The chain links TRBV5-1 to TRBJ2-3; tentative D call: TRBD1 (6 bases). The CDR3 contains 14 residues. The germline CDR1 and CDR2 sequences are SGHRS and YFSETQ. With 7 bases removed from V and 2 bases from J, the gap between germline ends came to 14 bases. The CDR3 nucleotides read TGCGCCAGCGGCGAACAGGGTTACACAGATACGCAGTATTTT. This gives the protein CASGEQGYTDTQYF.

The chain uses TRBV5-4 and TRBJ1-2; TRBD1 is a possible D gene (5 bases). The CDR3 runs to 13 residues. The ends were cut back, 3 bases at V and 7 bases at J, with 13 bases in the middle. Per the germline V gene, CDR1 is SGHNT and CDR2 is YYREEE (reference sequence). In nucleotides, the CDR3 is TGTGCCAGCAGCTCTCAGGGCTCCGGTGGCTACACCTTC. This encodes CASSSQGSGGYTF.

This chain links TRBV9 with TRBJ2-7; TRBD2 is a possible D gene (7 bases). V was shortened by 4 bases and J by 2 bases, with 16 bases between the two germline ends. The CDR3 extends over 15 amino acids. From germline, CDR1 is SGDLS and CDR2 YYNGEE. As DNA, the CDR3 is TGTGCCAGCAGCCGAAGTTGGGGGGGGCCCTACGAGCAGTACTTC. Translated, it gives CASSRSWGGPYEQYF.

The chain links TRBV3-1 (or the pseudogene TRBV3-2) to TRBJ2-2; D uncertain. V was shortened by 4 bases and J by 3 bases, with 9 bases between the two germline ends. From germline, CDR1 is LGHDT and CDR2 YNNKEL (reference sequence). The CDR3 covers 14 residues. Here the CDR3 reads CASSPPSYTGELFF. The CDR3 DNA is TGTGCCAGCAGCCCCCCGAGCTACACCGGGGAGCTGTTTTTT.

The chain employs TRBV25-1 and TRBJ2-7; 8 nucleotides agree with TRBD1. The V segment lost 6 bases and the J segment 4 bases; nucleotides outside the gene matches: 8. The germline V gene encodes CDR1 MGHDK and CDR2 SYGVNS. The CDR3 is 14 residues long. In nucleotides, the CDR3 is TGTGCCAGCAGCCTCGGACAGGGTCAATACGAGCAGTACTTC. This codes for CASSLGQGQYEQYF.

The CDR3 DNA follows: TGTGCCAGCAGGCCCAGACAGGGTTTGACAGATACGCAGTATTTT. Translated: CASRPRQGLTDTQYF. V is TRBV2 and J is TRBJ2-3, with TRBD1 matching over 7 bases. The CDR3 sequence is 15 residues long. The junction had 9 bases not matched to a gene; V was cut back by 6 bases and J by 3 bases. Germline CDR1 is SNHLY and CDR2 is FYNNEI.